Sequencing of this T cell receptor beta chain was carried out in a study of blood T cells in healthy people across ages. General observations from the study: Versus aged donors, long-lived donors had higher diversity and more naive CD4+ cells. Bulk PBMC profiling left naive and antigen-experienced comparisons inconclusive.

A second about 7 to 12 cycle PCR used barcoded and J-beta primers. Each cDNA was tagged by a template-switch adaptor containing 12 random nucleotides. TCRdb redid the calling of the 5' RACE reads with MiXCR, one entry per CDR3 protein. The sample contains hundreds of thousands of distinct CDR3 sequences, around three fifths of which appear only once. Peripheral blood from each donor was collected in a volume of about 10 milliliters. As for this clonotype: The antigen is undetermined.

The CDR3 loop spans 15 amino acids. Germline V gives CDR1 SGHTA, CDR2 FQGNSA. J was trimmed by 7 bases and V by 5 bases; bases with no gene match: 7. The sequenced sample was blood. This rearrangement joins TRBV7-2 to TRBJ2-1; TRBD1 matches 11 bases. This clonotype originated in a man aged 40-55 years in good health. The CDR3: CASSPRTGGGNEQFF. The CDR3 coding sequence is TGTGCCAGCAGCCCCCGGACAGGGGGCGGGAATGAGCAGTTCTTC.